This T cell receptor (beta chain) appears in the sequencing data of a study of PD-L1 blockade in urothelial cancer. General study results and limits: Lower pretreatment blood TCR clonality, under the median, predicted better survival, researchers reported. The study found that durable-benefit patients expanded tumor-associated blood clones more at 3 weeks.

Sample time point: pretreatment peripheral blood. Only one count was recorded for this clone. Its antigen is unidentified. Sequencing was performed with immunoSEQ multiplex PCR; in TCRdb, only in-frame clones are kept and a portion is missing. The sample lists tens of thousands of clones, about 90% occurring once. CDR1 and CDR2 (germline): LNHDA, SQIVND (reference sequence). This CDR3 is 15 amino acids long. Losses at the gene ends were 4 bases for V and 6 bases for J; bases not matched to a gene: 7. The source was PBMCs, collected around atezolizumab (anti-PD-L1) treatment. This chain uses TRBV19 with TRBJ1-5, with 9 bases matching TRBD1. This clonotype was sampled from a man aged 55 to 70 with urothelial cancer. In DNA form, the CDR3 reads TGTGCCAGTAGTACATTCGACAGGGGGGGTCAGCCCCAGCATTTT. This encodes CASSTFDRGGQPQHF.